This T cell receptor beta chain was recorded in a study of blood T cells in healthy people across ages. From germline, CDR1 is MNHEY and CDR2 SVGAGI. V lost 10 bases to trimming and J lost 0 bases, with 16 bases between them. The CDR3 length is 15 residues. Study-wide results and caveats: Calculation of diversity from one million T cells yielded estimates considered to be underestimates.

With respect to this clonotype: Its antigen is still unknown.

A second PCR of about 7 to 12 cycles used a sample-barcoded 5' primer and a J-beta primer mix. TCRdb ran MiXCR on the 5' RACE reads and lists one entry per CDR3 protein. This table holds some 1.4 million distinct CDR3 sequences, 40% to 50% found once. Sample: blood. The chain employs TRBV6-5 and TRBJ1-5, with a possible D match to TRBD1 (6 bases). This TCR came from a young woman in good health. CDR3 sequence (DNA): TGTGCCACCCGGGGGGCTCAATATAGCAATCAGCCCCAGCATTTT. Its protein product is CATRGAQYSNQPQHF.